This T cell receptor beta chain emerged from a study of blood T cell repertoires in COVID-19. Overall study: The United States, Italy and Spain supplied acute and convalescent COVID-19 samples. In each case, the material was cDNA or gDNA derived from T cells, B-cell-depleted T cells, or PBMCs.

This CDR3 contains 17 residues. With 4 bases clipped from V and 2 bases from J, the junction kept 8 bases outside the gene matches. Looked up from germline, CDR1 is SGDLS and CDR2 is YYNGEE. The protocol was immunoSEQ multiplex PCR, while the TCRdb copy is restricted to in-frame clones and leaves out a portion. Of some 250,000 clones listed, 70% to 90% are singletons. The TCR was taken from a woman in her forties who had recovered from COVID-19. The sample consisted of peripheral blood. This rearrangement joins TRBV9 to TRBJ2-3, with 12 bases lining up with TRBD2. The CDR3 sequence: CASSTPGLAGPTDTQYF. In nucleotides, the CDR3 is TGTGCCAGCAGCACCCCGGGACTAGCGGGCCCCACAGATACGCAGTATTTT.